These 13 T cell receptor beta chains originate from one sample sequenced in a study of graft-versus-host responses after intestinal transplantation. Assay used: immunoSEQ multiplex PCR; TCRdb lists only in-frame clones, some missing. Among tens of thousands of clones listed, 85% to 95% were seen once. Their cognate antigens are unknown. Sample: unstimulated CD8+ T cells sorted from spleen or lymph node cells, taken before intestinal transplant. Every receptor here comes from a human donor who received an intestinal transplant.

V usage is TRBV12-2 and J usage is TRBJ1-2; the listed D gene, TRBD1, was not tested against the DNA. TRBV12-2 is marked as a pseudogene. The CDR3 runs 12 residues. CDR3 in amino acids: CASRCDTLGYTF. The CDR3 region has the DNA TGTGCAAGTCGCTGTGACACTCTTGGCTACACCTTC.

The CDR3 DNA reads as TGTGCCAGCTGTACAGGGAATAATGAAAAACTGTTTTTT. This gives the protein CASCTGNNEKLFF. V gene TRBV6-6 combines with J gene TRBJ1-4, with D perhaps TRBD1 (6 bases). Looked up from germline, CDR1 is MNHNY and CDR2 is SVGAGI (reference sequence). The V gene lost 8 bases and the J gene lost 4 bases, with 11 bases spanning the gap. CDR3 length equals 13 residues.

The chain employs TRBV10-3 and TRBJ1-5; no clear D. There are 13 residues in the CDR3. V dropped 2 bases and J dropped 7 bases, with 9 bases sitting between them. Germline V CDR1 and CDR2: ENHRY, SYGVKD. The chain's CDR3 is CAISENGHQPQHF. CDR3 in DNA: TGTGCCATCAGTGAGAACGGTCACCAGCCCCAGCATTTT.

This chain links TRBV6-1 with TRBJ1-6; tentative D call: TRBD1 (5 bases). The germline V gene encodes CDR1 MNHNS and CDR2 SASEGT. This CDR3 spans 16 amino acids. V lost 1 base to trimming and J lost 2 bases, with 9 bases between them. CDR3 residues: CASSEVGAAYNSPLHF. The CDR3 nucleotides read TGTGCCAGCAGTGAAGTAGGGGCGGCCTATAATTCACCCCTCCACTTT.

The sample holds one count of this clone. CDR3 sequence (DNA): TGCGCCAGCAGCCAAGGCGTAGGGGGCGCTGAAGCTTTCTTT. This encodes CASSQGVGGAEAFF. J is TRBJ1-1 and V is TRBV4-3, with 7 bases aligning to TRBD1. With V trimmed by 1 base and J by 6 bases, 5 bases remained unmatched. This CDR3 comprises 14 residues. CDR1 is LGHNA and CDR2 is YSLEER in the germline V gene.

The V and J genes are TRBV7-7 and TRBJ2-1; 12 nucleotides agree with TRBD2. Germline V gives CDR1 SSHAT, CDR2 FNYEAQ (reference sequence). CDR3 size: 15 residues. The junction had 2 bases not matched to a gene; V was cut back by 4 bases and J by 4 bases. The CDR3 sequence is CASSSGLAGYNEQFF. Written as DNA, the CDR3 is TGTGCCAGCAGCTCCGGACTAGCGGGGTACAATGAGCAGTTCTTC.

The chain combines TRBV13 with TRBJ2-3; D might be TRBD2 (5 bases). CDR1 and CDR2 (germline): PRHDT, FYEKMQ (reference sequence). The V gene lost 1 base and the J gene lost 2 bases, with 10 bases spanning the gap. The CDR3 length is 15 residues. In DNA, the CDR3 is TGTGCCAGCAGCTTAGAACCGGGATACACAGATACGCAGTATTTT. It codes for CASSLEPGYTDTQYF.

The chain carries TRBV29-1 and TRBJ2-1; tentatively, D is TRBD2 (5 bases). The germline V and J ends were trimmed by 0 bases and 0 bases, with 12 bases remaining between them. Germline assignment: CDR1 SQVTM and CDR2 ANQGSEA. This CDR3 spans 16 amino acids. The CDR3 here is CSVEDPERSSYNEQFF. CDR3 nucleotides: TGCAGCGTTGAAGATCCAGAGCGGAGCTCCTACAATGAGCAGTTCTTC.

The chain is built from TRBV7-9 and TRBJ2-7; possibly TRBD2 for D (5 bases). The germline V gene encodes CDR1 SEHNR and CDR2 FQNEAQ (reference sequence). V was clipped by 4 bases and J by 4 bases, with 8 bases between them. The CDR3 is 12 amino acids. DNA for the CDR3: TGTGCCAGCAGCTATGGCGGGTACGAGCAGTACTTC. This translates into CASSYGGYEQYF.

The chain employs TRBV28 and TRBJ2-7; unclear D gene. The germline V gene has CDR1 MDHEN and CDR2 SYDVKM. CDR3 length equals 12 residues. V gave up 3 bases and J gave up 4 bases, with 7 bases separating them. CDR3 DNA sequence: TGTGCCAGCAGTTTGGGCATTTACGAGCAGTACTTC. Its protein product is CASSLGIYEQYF.

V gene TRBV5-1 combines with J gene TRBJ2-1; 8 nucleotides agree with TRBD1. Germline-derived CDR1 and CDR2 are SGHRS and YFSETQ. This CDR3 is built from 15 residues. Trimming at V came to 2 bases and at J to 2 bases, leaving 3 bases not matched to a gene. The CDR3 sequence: CASSLDRGPYNEQFF. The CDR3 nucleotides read TGCGCCAGCAGCTTAGACAGGGGTCCCTACAATGAGCAGTTCTTC.

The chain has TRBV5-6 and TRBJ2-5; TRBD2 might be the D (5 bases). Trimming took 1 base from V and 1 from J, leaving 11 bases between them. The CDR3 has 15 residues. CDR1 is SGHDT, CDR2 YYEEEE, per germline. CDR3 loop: CASSLQSGIQETQYF. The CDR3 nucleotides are TGTGCCAGCAGCTTGCAATCCGGGATCCAAGAGACCCAGTACTTC.

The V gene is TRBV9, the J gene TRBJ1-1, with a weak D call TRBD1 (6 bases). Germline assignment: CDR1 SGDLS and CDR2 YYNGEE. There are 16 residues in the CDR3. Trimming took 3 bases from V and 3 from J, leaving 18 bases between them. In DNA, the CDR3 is TGTGCCAGCAGCGGAGGACCACGGGGGGCGTACACTGAAGCTTTCTTT. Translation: CASSGGPRGAYTEAFF.